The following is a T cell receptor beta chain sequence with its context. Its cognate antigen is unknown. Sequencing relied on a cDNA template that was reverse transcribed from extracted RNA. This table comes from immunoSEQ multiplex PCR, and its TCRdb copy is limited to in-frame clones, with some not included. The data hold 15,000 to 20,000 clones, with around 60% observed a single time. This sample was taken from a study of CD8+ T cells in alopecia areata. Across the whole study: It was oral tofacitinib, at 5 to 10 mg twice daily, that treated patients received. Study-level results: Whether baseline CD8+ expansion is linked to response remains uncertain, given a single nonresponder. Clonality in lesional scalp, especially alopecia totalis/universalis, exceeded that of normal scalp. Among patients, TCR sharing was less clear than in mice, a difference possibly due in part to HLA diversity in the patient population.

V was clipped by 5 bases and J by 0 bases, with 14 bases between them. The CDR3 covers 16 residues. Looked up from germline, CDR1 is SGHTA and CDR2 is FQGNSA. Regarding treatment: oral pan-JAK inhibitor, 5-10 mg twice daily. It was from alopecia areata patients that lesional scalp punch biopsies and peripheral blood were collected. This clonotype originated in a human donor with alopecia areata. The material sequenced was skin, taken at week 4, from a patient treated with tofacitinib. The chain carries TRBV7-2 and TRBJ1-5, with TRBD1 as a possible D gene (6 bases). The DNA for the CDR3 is TGTGCCAGCAGCCAACGCACAGGGTATAGCAATCAGCCCCAGCATTTT. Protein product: CASSQRTGYSNQPQHF.